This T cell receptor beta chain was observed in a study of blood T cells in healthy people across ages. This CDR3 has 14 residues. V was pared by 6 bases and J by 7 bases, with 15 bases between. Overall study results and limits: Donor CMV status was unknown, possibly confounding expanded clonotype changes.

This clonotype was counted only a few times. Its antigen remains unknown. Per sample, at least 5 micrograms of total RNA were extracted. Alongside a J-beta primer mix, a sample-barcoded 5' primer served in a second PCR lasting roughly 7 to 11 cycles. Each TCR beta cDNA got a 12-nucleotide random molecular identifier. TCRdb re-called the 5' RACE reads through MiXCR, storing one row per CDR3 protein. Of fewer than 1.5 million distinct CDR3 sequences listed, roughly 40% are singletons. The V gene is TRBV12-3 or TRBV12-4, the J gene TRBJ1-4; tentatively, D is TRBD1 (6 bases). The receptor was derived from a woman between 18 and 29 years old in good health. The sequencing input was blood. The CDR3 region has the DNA TGTGCCAGCAGAGGTTTCCAGGGGACTGAAAAACTGTTTTTT. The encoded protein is CASRGFQGTEKLFF.